This T cell receptor (beta chain) was sequenced for a study of shared clonotypes between healthy human individuals. This clone was seen a handful of times. The identical CDR3 is also encoded by other nucleotide sequences in the sample. The method was immunoSEQ multiplex PCR; TCRdb's version includes in-frame clones alone and lacks a portion of them. In the table there are about 960,000 clones, about three quarters of which are singletons. V lost 0 bases to trimming and J lost 2 bases, with 7 bases between them. The CDR3 contains 14 residues. The germline gives CDR1 MNHEY, CDR2 SVGAGI. The V and J genes are TRBV6-5 and TRBJ1-2; D not certain. The sequencing input was memory CD4+ T cells sorted from blood. Regarding subset: CD45RA-negative fraction. The receptor comes from a man younger than 35 in good health. The DNA for the CDR3 is TGTGCCAGCAGTTACTCGACGGGCAACTATGGCTACACCTTC. As protein: CASSYSTGNYGYTF.